These T cell receptor beta chains were read from a single sample in a study of identical twins. One entry per CDR3 protein, called by TCRdb with MiXCR from the 5' RACE reads. The table includes hundreds of thousands of distinct CDR3 sequences, around 6% detected once. Material: naive T cells sorted from blood. These receptor sequences come from a man between 18 and 35 years old in good health. Each CDR3 is given with its conserved first and last residue. D genes are given only for firm matches. The size field is filled for only some rows; it gives once, few, many or a size class.

cdr3_nt: TGTGCCAGCAGCCCTTACCGGATGACCGGCACAGATACGCAGTATTTT
cdr3_aa: CASSPYRMTGTDTQYF
j_call: TRBJ2-3
v_call: TRBV6-1
d_call: -
clone_size: few

cdr3_nt: TGCAGCGTTGAGGGCGCTAAGGGGCAAGAGACCCAGTACTTC
cdr3_aa: CSVEGAKGQETQYF
j_call: TRBJ2-5
v_call: TRBV29-1
d_call: -
clone_size: -

cdr3_nt: TGCAGCGTCGCGGACAGCTCTGGAAACACCATATATTTT
cdr3_aa: CSVADSSGNTIYF
j_call: TRBJ1-3
v_call: TRBV29-1
d_call: -
clone_size: many

cdr3_nt: TGTGCCAGCAGTTTACTGGGGCCCTCTATCTCCTACAATGAGCAGTTCTTC
cdr3_aa: CASSLLGPSISYNEQFF
j_call: TRBJ2-1
v_call: TRBV27
d_call: -
clone_size: many

cdr3_nt: TGTGCCACCAGTGACTCCCCCCAAGAGACCCAGTACTTC
cdr3_aa: CATSDSPQETQYF
j_call: TRBJ2-5
v_call: TRBV24-1
d_call: -
clone_size: many

cdr3_nt: TGTGCCAGCAGCATTAGCGTCTCCCAAGAGACCCAGTACTTC
cdr3_aa: CASSISVSQETQYF
j_call: TRBJ2-5
v_call: TRBV5-5
d_call: -
clone_size: few

cdr3_nt: TGCAGTGCTAGAGGTGGACTAGCGGGAGCGAAGACCCAGTACTTC
cdr3_aa: CSARGGLAGAKTQYF
j_call: TRBJ2-5
v_call: TRBV20-1
d_call: TRBD2
clone_size: -

cdr3_nt: TGTGCCAGCACTCCTAACGGGTACAATGAGCAGTTCTTC
cdr3_aa: CASTPNGYNEQFF
j_call: TRBJ2-1
v_call: TRBV28
d_call: -
clone_size: many

cdr3_nt: TGTGCCAGCAGCTTACGACGCTCCTGGGATACGCAGTATTTT
cdr3_aa: CASSLRRSWDTQYF
j_call: TRBJ2-3
v_call: TRBV7-8
d_call: -
clone_size: -

cdr3_nt: TGTGCCAGTAGTACCCTCCCCGGGACTAGCTCCTACGAGCAGTACTTC
cdr3_aa: CASSTLPGTSSYEQYF
j_call: TRBJ2-7
v_call: TRBV19
d_call: TRBD2
clone_size: -

cdr3_nt: TGTGCCAGCAGTCCGGGCCGGGAGGCCGGGGAGCTGTTTTTT
cdr3_aa: CASSPGREAGELFF
j_call: TRBJ2-2
v_call: TRBV7-2
d_call: TRBD2
clone_size: many

cdr3_nt: TGTGCCAGCAGTGAATATAGGCAGAGCACAGATACGCAGTATTTT
cdr3_aa: CASSEYRQSTDTQYF
j_call: TRBJ2-3
v_call: TRBV25-1
d_call: -
clone_size: -

cdr3_nt: TGTGCCAGCAGCCGAGGGGGGGGACTAGCGGGAGCCGACGAGCAGTACTTC
cdr3_aa: CASSRGGGLAGADEQYF
j_call: TRBJ2-7
v_call: TRBV12-3/TRBV12-4
d_call: TRBD2
clone_size: few

cdr3_nt: TGTGCCAGCTCACCACCGACCCCTGCTAGAGATGAGCAGTTCTTC
cdr3_aa: CASSPPTPARDEQFF
j_call: TRBJ2-1
v_call: TRBV18
d_call: -
clone_size: -

cdr3_nt: TGTGCCACCACCCAGACGGAGAACTCCTACGAGCAGTACTTC
cdr3_aa: CATTQTENSYEQYF
j_call: TRBJ2-7
v_call: TRBV15
d_call: -
clone_size: many

cdr3_nt: TGCAGCTGTCGTGTTGCGAAAGAGACCCAGTACTTC
cdr3_aa: CSCRVAKETQYF
j_call: TRBJ2-5
v_call: TRBV29-1
d_call: -
clone_size: many

cdr3_nt: TGTGCCAGCAGCCTGAAGCGGGAGCGGAAGGTGGAGGCCTTACCCGGGGAGCTGTTTTTT
cdr3_aa: CASSLKRERKVEALPGELFF
j_call: TRBJ2-2
v_call: TRBV11-1
d_call: TRBD2
clone_size: -

cdr3_nt: TGTGCCAGCAGGAATACAGGGAACTACGAGCAGTACTTC
cdr3_aa: CASRNTGNYEQYF
j_call: TRBJ2-7
v_call: TRBV6-1
d_call: -
clone_size: few

cdr3_nt: TGTGCCAGTTGGACTAGCGGGACACCCTCAGATACGCAGTATTTT
cdr3_aa: CASWTSGTPSDTQYF
j_call: TRBJ2-3
v_call: TRBV6-1
d_call: TRBD2
clone_size: -

cdr3_nt: TGCAGCGTTGAAGCTGACGTGTGGACTGAAGCTTTCTTT
cdr3_aa: CSVEADVWTEAFF
j_call: TRBJ1-1
v_call: TRBV29-1
d_call: -
clone_size: -

cdr3_nt: TGCAGCGCGACACAGCCCCCTAGCACAGATACGCAGTATTTT
cdr3_aa: CSATQPPSTDTQYF
j_call: TRBJ2-3
v_call: TRBV29-1
d_call: -
clone_size: -

cdr3_nt: TGCGCCAGCAGATTGTCATTCGGGGGCAACTATGGCTACACCTTC
cdr3_aa: CASRLSFGGNYGYTF
j_call: TRBJ1-2
v_call: TRBV5-1
d_call: -
clone_size: many

cdr3_nt: TGTGCTAGTGGTCTAGGACAGGGGGAGGATACGCAGTATTTT
cdr3_aa: CASGLGQGEDTQYF
j_call: TRBJ2-3
v_call: TRBV12-5
d_call: TRBD1
clone_size: few

cdr3_nt: TGCAGTGCTAAAGCTAGCGGGAGTTTCTATGAGCAGTTCTTC
cdr3_aa: CSAKASGSFYEQFF
j_call: TRBJ2-1
v_call: TRBV20-1
d_call: TRBD2
clone_size: many

cdr3_nt: TGTGCCAGCAGTTTAGGGACTAGAAAAGAGACCCAGTACTTC
cdr3_aa: CASSLGTRKETQYF
j_call: TRBJ2-5
v_call: TRBV12-3/TRBV12-4
d_call: TRBD2
clone_size: many

cdr3_nt: TGCAGCGTTGGACTAGCGGGAACCTCCACAGATACGCAGTATTTT
cdr3_aa: CSVGLAGTSTDTQYF
j_call: TRBJ2-3
v_call: TRBV29-1
d_call: TRBD2
clone_size: many

cdr3_nt: TGTGCCAGCAGCTACACAGGGGCTAGCACAGATACGCAGTATTTT
cdr3_aa: CASSYTGASTDTQYF
j_call: TRBJ2-3
v_call: TRBV7-2
d_call: TRBD1
clone_size: -

cdr3_nt: TGCGCCAGCAGCTACCGCGGGACAAATAATGAGCAGTTCTTC
cdr3_aa: CASSYRGTNNEQFF
j_call: TRBJ2-1
v_call: TRBV5-1
d_call: -
clone_size: many

cdr3_nt: TGTGCCAGCAGTGAATCTGCGGGAGGAACCTACAATGAGCAGTTCTTC
cdr3_aa: CASSESAGGTYNEQFF
j_call: TRBJ2-1
v_call: TRBV2
d_call: TRBD2
clone_size: many

cdr3_nt: TGTGCCAGCAGTCCGTCCGGGACACGATCCAGCAATCAGCCCCAGCATTTT
cdr3_aa: CASSPSGTRSSNQPQHF
j_call: TRBJ1-5
v_call: TRBV12-3/TRBV12-4
d_call: -
clone_size: many

cdr3_nt: TGTGCCAGCAGTCCAGGACACTCCCGGGAGACCCAGTACTTC
cdr3_aa: CASSPGHSRETQYF
j_call: TRBJ2-5
v_call: TRBV27
d_call: -
clone_size: few

cdr3_nt: TGTGCCAGCAGCCCGGGGGGAGGGTTCAGCATTCAGTACTTC
cdr3_aa: CASSPGGGFSIQYF
j_call: TRBJ2-4
v_call: TRBV5-6
d_call: TRBD2
clone_size: few

cdr3_nt: TGCGCCAGCAGTCTCGCTGCTAGGCTAGTTCCAGATACGCAGTATTTT
cdr3_aa: CASSLAARLVPDTQYF
j_call: TRBJ2-3
v_call: TRBV5-1
d_call: -
clone_size: many

cdr3_nt: TGCGCCAGCAGGAGGGGGACTAGCTCTGACAATGAGCAGTTCTTC
cdr3_aa: CASRRGTSSDNEQFF
j_call: TRBJ2-1
v_call: TRBV10-1
d_call: TRBD2
clone_size: many

cdr3_nt: TGTGCCAGCACCTCTACTGGGGGGGTGGAAGGCTACACCTTC
cdr3_aa: CASTSTGGVEGYTF
j_call: TRBJ1-2
v_call: TRBV6-1
d_call: -
clone_size: many

cdr3_nt: TGTGCCACCAGTGACTCCAGGGGCGGGAAGAACCAAGAGACCCAGTACTTC
cdr3_aa: CATSDSRGGKNQETQYF
j_call: TRBJ2-5
v_call: TRBV24-1
d_call: -
clone_size: -

cdr3_nt: TGCGCCAGCAGCTTGCGCGGACAGGGGGGGAATTCACCCCTCCACTTT
cdr3_aa: CASSLRGQGGNSPLHF
j_call: TRBJ1-6
v_call: TRBV5-1
d_call: TRBD1
clone_size: -

cdr3_nt: TGTGCCAGCCGAACATCCATAGCCAAAAACATTCAGTACTTC
cdr3_aa: CASRTSIAKNIQYF
j_call: TRBJ2-4
v_call: TRBV12-3/TRBV12-4
d_call: -
clone_size: -

cdr3_nt: TGTGCCAGCAGCTGGACCCCGTCAGATACGCAGTATTTT
cdr3_aa: CASSWTPSDTQYF
j_call: TRBJ2-3
v_call: TRBV5-5
d_call: -
clone_size: many

cdr3_nt: TGTGCCAGCAGTCCGAACCAGCGGACTAGCGGGAGGGCCTTAAATGAGCAGTTCTTC
cdr3_aa: CASSPNQRTSGRALNEQFF
j_call: TRBJ2-1
v_call: TRBV28
d_call: TRBD2
clone_size: -

cdr3_nt: TGTGCCAGCAGTTTATTAGGTAGCGGGATATACAATGAGCAGTTCTTC
cdr3_aa: CASSLLGSGIYNEQFF
j_call: TRBJ2-1
v_call: TRBV28
d_call: TRBD2
clone_size: many

cdr3_nt: TGTGCCAGCAGCTTCCTTGGGGGTCGCGTGACCGGGGAGCTGTTTTTT
cdr3_aa: CASSFLGGRVTGELFF
j_call: TRBJ2-2
v_call: TRBV5-6
d_call: -
clone_size: many

cdr3_nt: TGTGCCAGCAGTTACGGACTAGCGATGGAGACCCAGTACTTC
cdr3_aa: CASSYGLAMETQYF
j_call: TRBJ2-5
v_call: TRBV6-2/TRBV6-3
d_call: TRBD2
clone_size: -

cdr3_nt: TGTGCCAGCAGCTCCCGGGCATTTGCTAGCGCAAGCACAGATACGCAGTATTTT
cdr3_aa: CASSSRAFASASTDTQYF
j_call: TRBJ2-3
v_call: TRBV7-8
d_call: -
clone_size: few

cdr3_nt: TGTGCCAGCAGTTTAGCGGCTAGCGGGAGGGTTTCCTACGAGCAGTACTTC
cdr3_aa: CASSLAASGRVSYEQYF
j_call: TRBJ2-7
v_call: TRBV12-3/TRBV12-4
d_call: TRBD2
clone_size: many

cdr3_nt: TGTGCCAGCACCATGCCGGGACAGGGGAACGCTGAGCAGTTCTTC
cdr3_aa: CASTMPGQGNAEQFF
j_call: TRBJ2-1
v_call: TRBV12-3/TRBV12-4
d_call: TRBD1
clone_size: -

cdr3_nt: TGTGCCAGCAGCTCCGGTGGGGGAAGTAATTCACCCCTCCACTTT
cdr3_aa: CASSSGGGSNSPLHF
j_call: TRBJ1-6
v_call: TRBV11-2
d_call: -
clone_size: -

cdr3_nt: TGTGCCAGCAGTTTTCCCGCCAGGGAGACCCAGTACTTC
cdr3_aa: CASSFPARETQYF
j_call: TRBJ2-5
v_call: TRBV12-3/TRBV12-4
d_call: -
clone_size: many

cdr3_nt: TGCAGCGTAGCGGGAGATAACTACGAGCAGTACTTC
cdr3_aa: CSVAGDNYEQYF
j_call: TRBJ2-7
v_call: TRBV29-1
d_call: TRBD2
clone_size: many

cdr3_nt: TGCAGCGTTGAAGATAGTGGACAGTTCCCTGAAGCTTTCTTT
cdr3_aa: CSVEDSGQFPEAFF
j_call: TRBJ1-1
v_call: TRBV29-1
d_call: -
clone_size: many

cdr3_nt: TGTGCCAGCTGGGTCGGCAACACAGATACGCAGTATTTT
cdr3_aa: CASWVGNTDTQYF
j_call: TRBJ2-3
v_call: TRBV2
d_call: -
clone_size: -